This T cell receptor (beta chain) was captured in a study of beta chain features in type 1 diabetes. Of the isolated RNA, all was reverse transcribed, and so the sequenced material was expressed TCRB transcripts. The assay was immunoSEQ multiplex PCR, and TCRdb's table has in-frame clones only and misses some. The sample records approximately 130,000 clones, around a sixth being singletons. Donors contributed one heparinised blood draw apiece, averaging about 116 mL. The CDR3 loop spans 15 amino acids. Turning to this clone: Antigen specificity is unknown.

Study-wide points: Shorter TCRB CDR3s, moderately but significantly so, marked every one of the four CD4+ subsets in Type 1 diabetes patients.

The sample comprised central memory CD4+ T cells from blood. The rearrangement joins TRBV12-2 to TRBJ2-2; the tabulated D call, TRBD2, remains unverified against the DNA. TRBV12-2 is assigned pseudogene status. The sequence was collected from a man younger than 35 with type 1 diabetes. CDR3 nucleotides: TGTGCAAGTCGTCCAGCGGGATCGAACACCGGGGAGCTGTTTTTT. It translates to CASRPAGSNTGELFF.